These T cell receptor beta chains were read from a single sample in a study of T cell repertoires in cytomegalovirus infection. TCRdb recomputed calls from the reads with MiXCR, one row per CDR3 protein. The sample includes about 140,000 distinct CDR3 sequences, roughly 6% of them seen just once. The source material was PBMCs. Source of these receptors: a human donor in good health (CMV status not recorded). Some clones in this sample may be carry-over from other donors' samples. CDR3s include the opening cysteine and the closing phenylalanine or tryptophan. Fields, in order: CDR3 protein, CDR3 DNA, clone size, V gene, D gene, J gene. The D gene is left open where the match is weak. Part of the rows lack a size; the others show once, few, many or a class for expanded clones.

CDR3aa: CASSQEERDNEKLFF; CDR3nt: TGTGCCAGCAGCCAAGAGGAACGAGATAATGAAAAACTGTTTTTT; abundance: few; v_gene: TRBV4-2; d_gene: -; j_gene: TRBJ1-4
CDR3aa: CASSLASDTEAFF; CDR3nt: TGTGCCAGCAGCTTGGCCTCGGACACTGAAGCTTTCTTT; abundance: few; v_gene: TRBV5-8; d_gene: -; j_gene: TRBJ1-1
CDR3aa: CASSLVSSGGVRIPHEETQYF; CDR3nt: TGTGCCAGCAGCTTAGTGTCTAGCGGGGGGGTCCGGATACCACACGAAGAGACCCAGTACTTC; abundance: many; v_gene: TRBV7-2; d_gene: TRBD2; j_gene: TRBJ2-5
CDR3aa: CASSPRTDLNTGELFF; CDR3nt: TGTGCCAGCTCACCACGGACAGACCTGAACACCGGGGAGCTGTTTTTT; abundance: many; v_gene: TRBV18; d_gene: -; j_gene: TRBJ2-2
CDR3aa: CASTFSYREYEQYF; CDR3nt: TGTGCCAGCACTTTTTCCTACAGGGAGTACGAGCAGTACTTC; abundance: few; v_gene: TRBV2; d_gene: -; j_gene: TRBJ2-7
CDR3aa: CASSPGTGVLGSNQPQHF; CDR3nt: TGTGCCAGCAGCCCCGGGACAGGGGTATTAGGAAGCAATCAGCCCCAGCATTTT; abundance: many; v_gene: TRBV7-2; d_gene: TRBD1; j_gene: TRBJ1-5
CDR3aa: CASSPANPGVQYF; CDR3nt: TGTGCCAGCAGCCCTGCAAATCCGGGGGTTCAGTACTTC; abundance: many; v_gene: TRBV4-2; d_gene: -; j_gene: TRBJ2-4
CDR3aa: CASSDPGGGKNIQYF; CDR3nt: TGTGCCAGCAGCGACCCCGGGGGTGGCAAAAACATTCAGTACTTC; abundance: many; v_gene: TRBV12-3/TRBV12-4; d_gene: -; j_gene: TRBJ2-4
CDR3aa: CASRLVDEQFF; CDR3nt: TGTGCCAGCAGACTAGTGGATGAGCAGTTCTTC; abundance: many; v_gene: TRBV6-6; d_gene: -; j_gene: TRBJ2-1
CDR3aa: CASSLVGPRSQGFGTEAFF; CDR3nt: TGTGCCAGCAGCTTAGTGGGCCCCAGGAGCCAGGGGTTTGGGACTGAAGCTTTCTTT; abundance: many; v_gene: TRBV7-2; d_gene: -; j_gene: TRBJ1-1
CDR3aa: CASSPPGRAGELFF; CDR3nt: TGTGCCAGCAGCCCTCCGGGCAGGGCTGGGGAGCTGTTTTTT; abundance: -; v_gene: TRBV5-4; d_gene: -; j_gene: TRBJ2-2
CDR3aa: CASSSTTNTEAFF; CDR3nt: TGTGCCAGCAGCTCCACGACGAACACTGAAGCTTTCTTT; abundance: many; v_gene: TRBV7-9; d_gene: -; j_gene: TRBJ1-1
CDR3aa: CASSWHGQGASYNSPLHF; CDR3nt: TGTGCCAGCAGTTGGCACGGACAGGGGGCCTCCTATAATTCACCCCTCCACTTT; abundance: many; v_gene: TRBV6-2/TRBV6-3; d_gene: TRBD1; j_gene: TRBJ1-6
CDR3aa: CASSDSLYGYTF; CDR3nt: TGTGCCAGCAGTGATTCCCTTTATGGCTACACCTTC; abundance: many; v_gene: TRBV28; d_gene: -; j_gene: TRBJ1-2
CDR3aa: CAISGGQGTLKYEQYF; CDR3nt: TGTGCCATCAGTGGGGGACAGGGGACCTTAAAGTACGAGCAGTACTTC; abundance: many; v_gene: TRBV10-3; d_gene: TRBD1; j_gene: TRBJ2-7